Following are 5 T cell receptor beta chains from one sample sequenced in a study of blood T cells in healthy people across ages. A second PCR, run for about 7 to 11 cycles, used a sample-barcoded 5' primer plus a J-beta primer mix. In TCRdb, the 5' RACE reads were re-called with MiXCR into one record per CDR3 protein. The data show more than 800,000 distinct CDR3 sequences, with more than 40% seen just once and under 20% held by the top ten. Input material: blood. The receptors derive from a woman aged 55-70 years in good health.

The chain employs TRBV3-1 and TRBJ1-2, with unresolved D. CDR3 length equals 12 residues. V was shortened by 3 bases and J by 4 bases, with 6 bases between the two germline ends. Germline CDR1 reads LGHDT; CDR2 reads YNNKEL (reference sequence). This chain's CDR3 is CASSQLSYGYTF. Here the CDR3 DNA reads TGTGCCAGCAGCCAGCTTTCCTATGGCTACACCTTC.

The chain links TRBV7-9 to TRBJ2-3, with 9 bases aligning to TRBD2. The CDR3 loop spans 13 amino acids. Germline V gene data show CDR1 as SEHNR and CDR2 as FQNEAQ (reference sequence). V dropped 8 bases and J dropped 11; count of bases not matched to a gene: 11. In nucleotides, the CDR3 is TGTGCCAGCTTGACTAGCGGTTACAATGAGCAGTATTTT. Protein product: CASLTSGYNEQYF.

CDR3 nucleotide sequence: TGTGCCAGCAGCGCTACCGGGACAGGGCTCGAAAAACTGTTTTTT. Protein sequence: CASSATGTGLEKLFF. This rearrangement joins TRBV7-6 to TRBJ1-4, with TRBD1 matching over 9 bases. The germline CDR1 and CDR2 sequences are SGHVS and FNYEAQ. J gave up 8 bases and V 5 bases, and 9 bases lay outside the gene matches. CDR3 length: 15 residues.

This clonotype was counted ten times or more. V usage is TRBV10-3 and J usage is TRBJ2-1; D is uncertain. From germline, CDR1 is ENHRY and CDR2 SYGVKD. The CDR3 runs to 10 residues. V was pared by 8 bases and J by 10 bases, with 9 bases between. CDR3 in amino acids: CAIGDMEQFF. In nucleotides, the CDR3 is TGTGCCATCGGGGATATGGAGCAGTTCTTC.

The chain links TRBV6-5 to TRBJ2-5; 9 bases fit TRBD2. The V gene end was trimmed by 5 bases and the J gene end by 4 bases; junction bases not matched to a gene: 8. The germline CDR1 and CDR2 sequences are MNHEY and SVGAGI. The length of the CDR3 is 15 residues. CDR3: CASSQRAGGRETQYF. In nucleotides, the CDR3 is TGTGCCAGCAGTCAGCGAGCGGGAGGTCGAGAGACCCAGTACTTC.